The 29 T cell receptor beta chains below come from one sample, sequenced in a study of vaccination and CD4 T cells after COVID-19. With the Oncomine TCR Beta short-read assay, DNA from cultured CD4+ T cells was sequenced. TCRdb re-called the PCR reads through MiXCR, storing one row per CDR3 protein. This table has roughly 16,000 distinct CDR3 sequences, less than 70% appearing once. Their specific antigens are unknown. Treatment meaning: roughly 10-day PBMC culture with coronavirus spike peptide pools or control peptides (ViraFEST assay). The specimen was CD4+ T cells from blood, cultured in vitro. All receptors come from a human donor who had recovered from COVID-19.

This clonotype was observed a single time. The chain employs TRBV20-1 and TRBJ2-1, with D possibly being TRBD2 (6 bases). The germline gives CDR1 DFQATT, CDR2 SNEGSKA (reference sequence). The V gene lost 3 bases and the J gene lost 7 bases, with 16 bases spanning the gap. This CDR3 has 14 residues. The CDR3, as DNA: TGCAGTGCTAGGAAGGTTAGCGGTACTAATGAGCAGTTCTTC. The encoded protein is CSARKVSGTNEQFF.

The V call is TRBV2, the J call TRBJ2-3, with 15 bases matching TRBD2. The V gene's germline CDR1 is SNHLY and CDR2 FYNNEI. CDR3 length: 19 residues. The V and J ends lost 3 bases and 0 bases, in that order; junction bases with no gene match: 7. The CDR3 DNA reads as TGTGCCAGCAGTGATCCTTGGACTAGCGGGGGGGGGAGCACAGATACGCAGTATTTT. Translating gives CASSDPWTSGGGSTDTQYF.

V usage is TRBV5-1 and J usage is TRBJ2-3, with 8 positions matching TRBD2. The CDR3 sequence is 14 residues long. Trimming removed 3 bases from V and 4 bases from J; junction bases left unmatched: 4. CDR1 and CDR2 from the germline V gene are SGHRS and YFSETQ. The CDR3 spells CASSWGLVSDTQYF. CDR3 in DNA: TGCGCCAGCAGCTGGGGACTAGTCTCAGATACGCAGTATTTT.

The chain combines TRBV27 with TRBJ2-7, with 14 bases that match TRBD2. The ends lost 7 bases at V and 5 bases at J; junction bases unmatched: 4. The CDR3 extends over 14 amino acids. Germline V gives CDR1 MNHEY, CDR2 SMNVEV (reference sequence). This CDR3 reads CASMVGLAGDEQYF. The CDR3 bases are TGTGCCAGCATGGTGGGACTAGCGGGAGACGAGCAGTACTTC.

The genes are TRBV2 and TRBJ1-2, with D unresolved. Between the trimmed V and J ends, which lost 6 bases and 2 bases, there was a span of 10 bases. CDR1 SNHLY and CDR2 FYNNEI come from the germline V gene. This CDR3 has 13 amino acids. CDR3 sequence (DNA): TGTGCCAGCAGCGCCGCCGGGAACTATGGCTACACCTTC. Protein product: CASSAAGNYGYTF.

The chain is built from TRBV6-2 or TRBV6-3 and TRBJ2-7; 13 bases are shared with TRBD2. The CDR3 has 18 residues. CDR1 and CDR2 (germline): MNHEY, SVGEGT. Trimming at V came to 2 bases and at J to 0 bases, leaving 7 bases not matched to a gene. The CDR3 loop reads CASSYRWTSGSPSYEQYF. In DNA, the CDR3 is TGTGCCAGCAGTTACCGTTGGACTAGCGGGAGTCCCTCCTACGAGCAGTACTTC.

This sequence joins TRBV5-1 and TRBJ2-7, with 8 positions matching TRBD2. Per germline, CDR1 SGHRS and CDR2 YFSETQ. This CDR3 region has 17 residues. J gave up 1 base and V 0 bases, and 9 bases lay outside the gene matches. The CDR3 nucleotides read TGCGCCAGCAGCTTGGGTTCGGGGGGGTCCCAATCCTACGAGCAGTACTTC. It translates to CASSLGSGGSQSYEQYF.

The gene calls are TRBV2 and TRBJ2-5; D gene unclear. V dropped 7 bases and J dropped 2 bases, with 8 bases sitting between them. The germline gives CDR1 SNHLY, CDR2 FYNNEI. The CDR3 has 12 amino acids. CDR3 sequence (DNA): TGTGCCAGCAAAAGGGCACAAGAGACCCAGTACTTC. It is translated as CASKRAQETQYF.

V and J are TRBV4-2 and TRBJ2-7; the D gene is possibly TRBD1 (6 bases). This CDR3 spans 14 amino acids. Trimming stripped 1 base from V and 3 bases from J, with 10 bases between. Per the germline V gene, CDR1 is LGHNA and CDR2 is YNFKEQ. CDR3 sequence reads: CASSQARGGYEQYF. CDR3 sequence (DNA): TGTGCCAGCAGCCAAGCGAGAGGGGGCTACGAGCAGTACTTC.

This clonotype was seen a handful of times. The V gene is TRBV27, the J gene TRBJ1-6; weak D call: TRBD1 (5 bases). Germline CDR1 and CDR2: MNHEY and SMNVEV (reference sequence). Trimming stripped 2 bases from V and 9 bases from J, with 11 bases between. The CDR3 is 14 amino acids. The CDR3 DNA reads TGTGCCAGCAGTTTAGAGGGGCAGGTTTCACCCCTCCACTTT. Translated, it gives CASSLEGQVSPLHF.

J is TRBJ2-2 and V is TRBV30; TRBD1 might be the D (5 bases). The V gene's germline CDR1 is GTSNPN and CDR2 SVGIG (reference sequence). The V and J ends lost 2 bases and 5 bases respectively, with 12 bases between them. This CDR3 is 14 amino acids long. CDR3 residues: CAWSRGRATGELFF. The DNA of the CDR3 is TGTGCCTGGAGTAGAGGCAGGGCTACCGGGGAGCTGTTTTTT.

V gene TRBV20-1 combines with J gene TRBJ2-3, with D unclear. The germline V and J ends were trimmed by 5 bases and 3 bases, with 3 bases remaining between them. The CDR3 is 10 amino acids. CDR1 is DFQATT, CDR2 SNEGSKA, per germline (reference sequence). The CDR3 DNA reads TGCAGTGCTGTTACAGATACGCAGTATTTT. Amino acid sequence: CSAVTDTQYF.

About this clonotype itself: Germline and junction disagree at one end, which may indicate a read error. The V call is TRBV20-1, the J call TRBJ2-4, with D possibly being TRBD2 (6 bases). This CDR3 spans 13 amino acids. From germline, CDR1 is DFQATT and CDR2 SNEGSKA (reference sequence). CDR3 nucleotide sequence: TGCAATGCTAGAGATTACGCGGGGAACATTCAGTACTTC. This encodes CNARDYAGNIQYF.

The chain uses TRBV7-2 and TRBJ1-2, with 8 bases aligning to TRBD1. CDR1 is SGHTA and CDR2 is FQGNSA in the germline V gene. V trimming: 1 base; J trimming: 3 bases; junction bases outside the gene matches: 7. This CDR3 spans 16 amino acids. The CDR3 here is CASSLVGDRLYYGYTF. In nucleotides, the CDR3 is TGTGCCAGCAGCTTAGTGGGGGACAGGTTATACTATGGCTACACCTTC.

This clonotype was detected only a few times. This sequence joins TRBV19 and TRBJ1-1, with D maybe TRBD1 (6 bases). Germline V gene data show CDR1 as LNHDA and CDR2 as SQIVND (reference sequence). This CDR3 comprises 14 residues. V gave up 7 bases and J gave up 1 base, with 13 bases separating them. CDR3 sequence reads: CASISDRWNTEAFF. The CDR3, as DNA: TGTGCCAGTATCTCGGACAGATGGAACACTGAAGCTTTCTTT. Looking up the rest from reference TRBV19 and TRBJ1-1 gives the full variable domain: DGGITQSPKYLFRKEGQNVTLSCEQNLNHDAMYWYRQDPGQGLRLIYYSQIVNDFQKGDIAEGYSVSREKKESFPLTVTSAQKNPTAFYLCASISDRWNTEAFFGQGTRLTVV.

This clonotype was observed a handful of times. V and J are TRBV28 and TRBJ1-2; a weak D match, TRBD1 (6 bases). Per the germline V gene, CDR1 is MDHEN and CDR2 is SYDVKM. Trimming stripped 6 bases from V and 5 bases from J, with 10 bases between. CDR3 size: 12 residues. The chain's CDR3 is CASSQTGYGYTF. DNA of the CDR3: TGTGCCAGCAGCCAAACAGGGTATGGCTACACCTTC.

V gene TRBV6-2 or TRBV6-3 combines with J gene TRBJ2-1; 9 bases are shared with TRBD2. Germline V gene data show CDR1 as MNHEY and CDR2 as SVGEGT. The CDR3 has 18 amino acids. V shed 6 bases, J shed 2 bases, and the junction held 14 bases outside the gene matches. CDR3 in DNA: TGTGCCAGCAGACCCGGGACTAGCCTTATTTCGGCCTACAATGAGCAGTTCTTC. Encoded protein: CASRPGTSLISAYNEQFF.

This clonotype was counted only a few times. The chain employs TRBV6-1 and TRBJ2-5, with 14 bases that match TRBD2. V was pared by 4 bases and J by 7 bases, with 5 bases of the junction left unmatched. Germline loops: CDR1 MNHNS, CDR2 SASEGT. CDR3 length: 15 residues. The CDR3 nucleotides read TGTGCCAGCAGTGCTGAGACTAGCGGGGGGGTGACCCAGTACTTC. Amino acid sequence: CASSAETSGGVTQYF.

V and J are TRBV5-4 and TRBJ2-3; TRBD2 agrees at 8 bases. Trimming cost V 4 bases and J 5 bases; bases outside gene matches: 6. The V gene's germline CDR1 is SGHNT and CDR2 YYREEE (reference sequence). The CDR3 spans 14 residues. The DNA of the CDR3 is TGTGCCAGCAGCCCCCAGCGGGAGTTAGATACGCAGTATTTT. It translates to CASSPQRELDTQYF.

J is TRBJ2-3 and V is TRBV20-1; D may correspond to TRBD1 or TRBD2 (5 bases each). The CDR3 loop spans 16 amino acids. Between the trimmed V and J ends, which lost 5 bases and 0 bases, there was a span of 18 bases. CDR1 and CDR2 (germline): DFQATT, SNEGSKA (reference sequence). The CDR3 sequence: CSADPSGTRSTDTQYF. For the CDR3, the DNA is TGCAGTGCTGATCCCTCCGGGACGAGGAGCACAGATACGCAGTATTTT.

The chain carries TRBV6-1 and TRBJ2-2, with 9 positions matching TRBD1. Trimming removed 4 bases from V and 7 bases from J; junction bases left unmatched: 4. The CDR3 extends over 14 amino acids. The V gene's germline CDR1 is MNHNS and CDR2 SASEGT. CDR3 sequence reads: CASSGTGDFGELFF. The CDR3 DNA reads TGTGCCAGCAGTGGGACAGGGGACTTCGGGGAGCTGTTTTTT.

V gene TRBV6-1 combines with J gene TRBJ2-1; 7 nucleotides line up with TRBD1. The length of the CDR3 is 13 residues. Germline V gives CDR1 MNHNS, CDR2 SASEGT. The V segment lost 5 bases and the J segment 9 bases; nucleotides outside the gene matches: 7. The CDR3 loop reads CASSTTGTGEQFF. The CDR3, as DNA: TGTGCCAGCAGTACGACAGGGACGGGTGAGCAGTTCTTC.

The V gene is TRBV12-3 or TRBV12-4, the J gene TRBJ2-5; D gene unclear. CDR3 length equals 13 residues. V lost 5 bases to trimming and J lost 7 bases, with 14 bases between them. Written as DNA, the CDR3 is TGTGCCAGCAGTGCCCTGGGTTCGGGGACCCAGTACTTC. It codes for CASSALGSGTQYF.

The gene calls are TRBV7-3 and TRBJ2-7, with TRBD2 as a possible D gene (6 bases). Germline V gene data show CDR1 as SGHTA and CDR2 as FQGTGA. Trimming left V 5 bases short and J 7 bases short, with 15 bases between. This CDR3 has 13 amino acids. The CDR3 sequence is CASSPNWGREQYF. CDR3 DNA sequence: TGTGCCAGCAGCCCTAACTGGGGGAGGGAGCAGTACTTC.

This rearrangement joins TRBV27 to TRBJ2-5, with D possibly matching TRBD2 (5 bases). Germline values: CDR1 MNHEY, CDR2 SMNVEV (reference sequence). The CDR3 is made up of 17 amino acids. The V end was cut by 5 bases, the J end by 3 bases, with 22 bases between. The CDR3 spells CASSSIRGDGIEETQYF. CDR3 sequence (DNA): TGTGCCAGCAGTAGCATCCGGGGAGATGGGATTGAAGAGACCCAGTACTTC.

The chain has TRBV5-4 and TRBJ2-7; the D gene is possibly TRBD1 (5 bases). Per germline, CDR1 SGHNT and CDR2 YYREEE (reference sequence). The V and J ends lost 0 bases and 6 bases respectively, with 7 bases between them. The CDR3 runs 12 residues. In DNA form, the CDR3 reads TGTGCCAGCAGCTTGGGAACAGGCGAGCAGTACTTC. Translation gives CASSLGTGEQYF.

The chain is built from TRBV20-1 and TRBJ2-7; D not resolved. Germline V lookup: CDR1 DFQATT, CDR2 SNEGSKA (reference sequence). The CDR3 is 11 residues long. V lost 3 bases to trimming and J lost 3 bases, with 6 bases between them. The CDR3 sequence: CSARGRYEQYF. CDR3 coding DNA: TGCAGTGCTAGGGGCCGCTACGAGCAGTACTTC.

This chain joins TRBV24-1 and TRBJ2-2, with 8 bases that match TRBD1. Germline CDR1 is KGHDR and CDR2 is SFDVKD. The V segment lost 5 bases and the J segment 4 bases; nucleotides outside the gene matches: 2. The CDR3 length is 14 residues. CDR3 sequence (DNA): TGTGCCACCAGTGGGACAGGGAGCACCGGGGAGCTGTTTTTT. Amino acids: CATSGTGSTGELFF.

The rearrangement joins TRBV20-1 to TRBJ1-4, with 9 bases fitting TRBD1. J was trimmed by 8 bases and V by 2 bases; bases with no gene match: 9. The CDR3 covers 15 residues. Looked up from germline, CDR1 is DFQATT and CDR2 is SNEGSKA (reference sequence). CDR3 region: CSARTLQGAGEKLFF. The CDR3 region has the DNA TGCAGTGCTAGAACCTTACAGGGGGCGGGAGAAAAACTGTTTTTT.